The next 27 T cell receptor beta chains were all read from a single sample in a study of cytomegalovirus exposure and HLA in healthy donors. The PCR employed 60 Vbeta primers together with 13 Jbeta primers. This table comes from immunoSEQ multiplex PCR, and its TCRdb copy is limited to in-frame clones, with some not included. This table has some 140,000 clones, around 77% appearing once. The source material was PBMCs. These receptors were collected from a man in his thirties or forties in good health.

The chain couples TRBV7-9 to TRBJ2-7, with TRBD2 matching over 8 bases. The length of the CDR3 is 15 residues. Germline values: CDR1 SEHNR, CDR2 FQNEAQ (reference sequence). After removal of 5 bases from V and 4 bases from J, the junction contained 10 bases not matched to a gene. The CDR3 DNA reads TGTGCCAGCAGCCCCCCCAACGGGAGGGCGTACGAGCAGTACTTC. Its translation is CASSPPNGRAYEQYF.

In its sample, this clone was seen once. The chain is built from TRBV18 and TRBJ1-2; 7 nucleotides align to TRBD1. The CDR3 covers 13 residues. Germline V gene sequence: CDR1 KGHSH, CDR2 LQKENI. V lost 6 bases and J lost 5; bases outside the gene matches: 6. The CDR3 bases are TGTGCCAGCTCCGGGGGACAGCCTTATGGCTACACCTTC. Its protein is CASSGGQPYGYTF. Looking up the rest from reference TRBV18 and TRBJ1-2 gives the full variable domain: NAGVMQNPRHLVRRRGQEARLRCSPMKGHSHVYWYRQLPEEGLKFMVYLQKENIIDESGMPKERFSAEFPKEGPSILRIQQVVRGDSAAYFCASSGGQPYGYTFGSGTRLTVV.

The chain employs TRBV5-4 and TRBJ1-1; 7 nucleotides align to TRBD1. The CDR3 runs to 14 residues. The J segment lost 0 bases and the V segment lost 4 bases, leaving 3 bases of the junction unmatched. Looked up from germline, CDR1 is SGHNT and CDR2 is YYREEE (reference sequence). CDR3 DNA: TGTGCCAGCAGCATAGGACAGGTGAACACTGAAGCTTTCTTT. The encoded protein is CASSIGQVNTEAFF.

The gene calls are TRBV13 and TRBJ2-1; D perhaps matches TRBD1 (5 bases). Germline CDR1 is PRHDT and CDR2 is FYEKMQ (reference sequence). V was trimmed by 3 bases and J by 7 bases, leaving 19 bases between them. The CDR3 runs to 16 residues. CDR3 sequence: CASSFFLPGYNNEQFF. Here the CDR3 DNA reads TGTGCCAGCAGCTTCTTCTTACCAGGGTACAATAATGAGCAGTTCTTC.

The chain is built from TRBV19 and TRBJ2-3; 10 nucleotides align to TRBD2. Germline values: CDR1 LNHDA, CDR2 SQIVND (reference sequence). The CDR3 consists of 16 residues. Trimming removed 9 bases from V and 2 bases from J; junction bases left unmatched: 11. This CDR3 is CARQPETSGYTDTQYF. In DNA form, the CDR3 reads TGTGCCAGACAACCGGAGACTAGCGGGTACACAGATACGCAGTATTTT. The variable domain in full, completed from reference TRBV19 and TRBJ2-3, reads DGGITQSPKYLFRKEGQNVTLSCEQNLNHDAMYWYRQDPGQGLRLIYYSQIVNDFQKGDIAEGYSVSREKKESFPLTVTSAQKNPTAFYLCARQPETSGYTDTQYFGPGTRLTVL.

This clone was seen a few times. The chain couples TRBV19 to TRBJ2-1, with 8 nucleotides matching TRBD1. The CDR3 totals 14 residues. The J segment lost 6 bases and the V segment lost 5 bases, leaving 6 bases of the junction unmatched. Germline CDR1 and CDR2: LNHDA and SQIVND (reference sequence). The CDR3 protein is CASSSETGANEQFF. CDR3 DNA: TGTGCCAGTAGTTCCGAGACAGGGGCCAATGAGCAGTTCTTC. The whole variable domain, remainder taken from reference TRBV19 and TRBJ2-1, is DGGITQSPKYLFRKEGQNVTLSCEQNLNHDAMYWYRQDPGQGLRLIYYSQIVNDFQKGDIAEGYSVSREKKESFPLTVTSAQKNPTAFYLCASSSETGANEQFFGPGTRLTVL.

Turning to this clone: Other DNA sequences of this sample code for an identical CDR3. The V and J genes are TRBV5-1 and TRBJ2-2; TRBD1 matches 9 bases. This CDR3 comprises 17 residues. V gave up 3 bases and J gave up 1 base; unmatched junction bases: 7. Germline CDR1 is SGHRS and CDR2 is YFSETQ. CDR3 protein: CASSWRGGQGNTGELFF. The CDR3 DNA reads TGCGCCAGCAGCTGGAGAGGGGGACAGGGGAACACCGGGGAGCTGTTTTTT.

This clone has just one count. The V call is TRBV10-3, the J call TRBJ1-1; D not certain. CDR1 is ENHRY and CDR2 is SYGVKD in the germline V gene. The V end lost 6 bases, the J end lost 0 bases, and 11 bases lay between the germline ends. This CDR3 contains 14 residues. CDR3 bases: TGTGCCATCAGGGAGATGGGAGTGAACACTGAAGCTTTCTTT. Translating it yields CAIREMGVNTEAFF.

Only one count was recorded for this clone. CDR3 protein: CASSPTGAVGYGYTF. Here the CDR3 DNA reads TGTGCCAGCAGCCCCACAGGGGCAGTTGGCTATGGCTACACCTTC. The V call is TRBV5-4, the J call TRBJ1-2, with 7 bases matching TRBD1. Germline CDR1 SGHNT, CDR2 YYREEE (reference sequence). J was trimmed by 4 bases and V by 4 bases; bases with no gene match: 10. This CDR3 spans 15 amino acids.

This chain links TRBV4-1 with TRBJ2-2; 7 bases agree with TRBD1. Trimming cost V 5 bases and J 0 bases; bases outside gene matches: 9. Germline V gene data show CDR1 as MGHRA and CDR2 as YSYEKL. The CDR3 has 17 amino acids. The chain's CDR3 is CASSYPRGNSNTGELFF. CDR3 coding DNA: TGCGCCAGCAGCTACCCCAGGGGGAACTCGAACACCGGGGAGCTGTTTTTT.

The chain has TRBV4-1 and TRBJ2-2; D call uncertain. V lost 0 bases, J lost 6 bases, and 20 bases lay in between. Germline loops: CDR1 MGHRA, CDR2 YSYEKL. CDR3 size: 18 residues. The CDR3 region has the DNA TGCGCCAGCAGCCAAGATCTTGTCGGTGTAGTCTGGTCCGGGGAGCTGTTTTTT. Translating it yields CASSQDLVGVVWSGELFF.

The CDR3 nucleotides are TGTGCCAGCAGTGAAGTTCAGGGGGCTAAACTGTTTTTT. This encodes CASSEVQGAKLFF. This chain connects TRBV6-1 to TRBJ1-4; 8 bases fit TRBD1. This CDR3 has 13 residues. The junction had 3 bases not matched to a gene; V was cut back by 1 base and J by 11 bases. The germline CDR1 and CDR2 sequences are MNHNS and SASEGT.

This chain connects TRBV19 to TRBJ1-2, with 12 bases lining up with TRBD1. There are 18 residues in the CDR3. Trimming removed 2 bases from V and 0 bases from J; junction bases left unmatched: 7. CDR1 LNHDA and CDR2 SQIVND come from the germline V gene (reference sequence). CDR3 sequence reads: CASSIPPGQGATNYGYTF. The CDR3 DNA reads TGTGCCAGTAGTATACCGCCGGGACAGGGGGCTACTAACTATGGCTACACCTTC.

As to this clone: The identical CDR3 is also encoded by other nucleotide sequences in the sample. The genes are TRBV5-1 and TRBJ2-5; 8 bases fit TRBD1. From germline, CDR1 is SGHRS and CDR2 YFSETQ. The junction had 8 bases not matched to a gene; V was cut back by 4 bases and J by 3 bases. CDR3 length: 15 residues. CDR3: CASSLRTGREETQYF. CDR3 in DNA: TGCGCCAGCAGCCTTCGGACAGGGCGGGAAGAGACCCAGTACTTC.

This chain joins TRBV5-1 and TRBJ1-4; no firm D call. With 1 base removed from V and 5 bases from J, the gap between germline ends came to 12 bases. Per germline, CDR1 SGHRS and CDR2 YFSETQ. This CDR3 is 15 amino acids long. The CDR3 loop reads CASSLMAGYNEKLFF. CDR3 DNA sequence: TGCGCCAGCAGCTTGATGGCAGGTTACAATGAAAAACTGTTTTTT.

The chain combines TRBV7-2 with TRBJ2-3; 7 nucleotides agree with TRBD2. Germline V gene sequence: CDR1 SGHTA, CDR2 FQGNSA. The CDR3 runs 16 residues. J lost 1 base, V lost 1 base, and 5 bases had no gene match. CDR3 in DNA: TGTGCCAGCAGCTTAGGGGACTACTCACGCACAGATACGCAGTATTTT. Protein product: CASSLGDYSRTDTQYF.

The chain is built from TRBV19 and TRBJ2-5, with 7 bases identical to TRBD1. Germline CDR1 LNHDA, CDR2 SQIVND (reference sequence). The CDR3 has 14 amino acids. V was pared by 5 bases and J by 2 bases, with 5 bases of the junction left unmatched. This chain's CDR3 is CASSFGQAQETQYF. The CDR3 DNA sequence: TGTGCCAGTAGTTTCGGACAGGCGCAAGAGACCCAGTACTTC. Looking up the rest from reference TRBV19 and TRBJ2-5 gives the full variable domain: DGGITQSPKYLFRKEGQNVTLSCEQNLNHDAMYWYRQDPGQGLRLIYYSQIVNDFQKGDIAEGYSVSREKKESFPLTVTSAQKNPTAFYLCASSFGQAQETQYFGPGTRLLVL.

CDR3 bases: TGCGCCAGCAGCAAACGACAGGGAGAGGCAACTAATGAAAAACTGTTTTTT. It translates to CASSKRQGEATNEKLFF. The rearrangement uses TRBV4-1 and TRBJ1-4; the match to TRBD1 covers 7 bases. J gave up 0 bases and V 5 bases, and 9 bases lay outside the gene matches. Germline CDR1 MGHRA, CDR2 YSYEKL. The CDR3 is 17 amino acids.

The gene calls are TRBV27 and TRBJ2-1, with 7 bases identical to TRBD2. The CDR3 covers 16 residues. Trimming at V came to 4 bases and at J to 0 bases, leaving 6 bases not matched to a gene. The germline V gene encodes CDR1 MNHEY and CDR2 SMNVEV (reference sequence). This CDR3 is CASSWGGLSSYNEQFF. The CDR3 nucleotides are TGTGCCAGCAGTTGGGGAGGGCTGAGCTCCTACAATGAGCAGTTCTTC.

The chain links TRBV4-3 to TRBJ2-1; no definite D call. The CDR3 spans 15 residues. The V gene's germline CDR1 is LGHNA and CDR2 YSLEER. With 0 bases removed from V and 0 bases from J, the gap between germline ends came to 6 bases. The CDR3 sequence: CASSQEASSYNEQFF. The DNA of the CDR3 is TGCGCCAGCAGCCAAGAGGCTAGCTCCTACAATGAGCAGTTCTTC.

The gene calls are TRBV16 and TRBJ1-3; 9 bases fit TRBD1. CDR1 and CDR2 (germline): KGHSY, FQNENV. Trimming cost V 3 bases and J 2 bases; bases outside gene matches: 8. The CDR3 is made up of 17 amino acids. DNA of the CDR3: TGTGCCAGCAGCCATAACTCCGGGACAGGGACTGGAAACACCATATATTTT. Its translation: CASSHNSGTGTGNTIYF.

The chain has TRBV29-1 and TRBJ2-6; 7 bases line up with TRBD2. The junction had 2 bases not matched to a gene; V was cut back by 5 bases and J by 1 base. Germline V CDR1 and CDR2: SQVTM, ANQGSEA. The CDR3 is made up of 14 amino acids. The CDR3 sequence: CSVRTSSGANVLTF. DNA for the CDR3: TGCAGCGTTCGGACTAGTTCTGGGGCCAACGTCCTGACTTTC.

The CDR3 here is CASSLDYSPNEQFF. Here the CDR3 DNA reads TGTGCCAGCAGCTTAGATTACAGCCCCAATGAGCAGTTCTTC. This rearrangement joins TRBV11-3 to TRBJ2-1; D is unresolved. Germline CDR1 reads SGHNT; CDR2 reads YENEEA. V was cut by 0 bases and J by 6 bases, with 9 bases left in between. The CDR3 has 14 residues. The full variable domain, in which reference TRBV11-3 and TRBJ2-1 provide the parts outside the CDR3, is EAGVVQSPRYKIIEKKQPVAFWCNPISGHNTLYWYLQNLGQGPELLIRYENEEAVDDSQLPKDRFSAERLKGVDSTLKIQPAELGDSAVYLCASSLDYSPNEQFFGPGTRLTVL.

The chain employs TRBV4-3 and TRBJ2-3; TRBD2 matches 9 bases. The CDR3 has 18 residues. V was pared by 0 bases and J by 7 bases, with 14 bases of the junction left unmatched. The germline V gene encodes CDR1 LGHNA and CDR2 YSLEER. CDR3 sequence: CASSQDWTLAGLLNTQYF. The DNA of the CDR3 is TGCGCCAGCAGCCAAGATTGGACGCTAGCGGGACTTTTAAATACGCAGTATTTT.

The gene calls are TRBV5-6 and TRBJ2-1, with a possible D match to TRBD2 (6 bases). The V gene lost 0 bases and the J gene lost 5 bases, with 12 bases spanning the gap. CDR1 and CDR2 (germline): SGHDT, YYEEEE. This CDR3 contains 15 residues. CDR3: CASSLAGVVHNEQFF. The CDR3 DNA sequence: TGTGCCAGCAGCTTGGCGGGAGTGGTCCACAATGAGCAGTTCTTC.

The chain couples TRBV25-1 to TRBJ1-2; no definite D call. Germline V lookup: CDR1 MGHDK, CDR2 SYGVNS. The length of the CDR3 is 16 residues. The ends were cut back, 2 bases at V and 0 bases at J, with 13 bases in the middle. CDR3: CASSELTASANYGYTF. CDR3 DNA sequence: TGTGCCAGCAGTGAACTTACAGCATCTGCTAACTATGGCTACACCTTC.

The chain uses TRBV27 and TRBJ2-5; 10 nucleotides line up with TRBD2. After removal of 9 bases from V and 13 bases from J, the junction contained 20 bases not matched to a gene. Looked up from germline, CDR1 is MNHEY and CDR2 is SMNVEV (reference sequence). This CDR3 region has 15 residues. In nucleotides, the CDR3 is TGTGCCAGTACCCTCGGGGGAGGACTAGCGGCCCCCATGTACTTC. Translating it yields CASTLGGGLAAPMYF.